Shown below are 8 T cell receptor beta chains from a single sample sequenced in a study of blood T cell repertoires in COVID-19. Libraries were prepared by immunoSEQ multiplex PCR; TCRdb keeps only in-frame clonotypes and omits some of them. The sample yields roughly 53,000 clones, around four fifths seen once. The sample taken for sequencing was peripheral blood. The receptors originated from a man over 45 with acute or convalescent COVID-19.

This rearrangement joins TRBV7-2 to TRBJ2-3, with 13 positions matching TRBD2. This CDR3 has 15 amino acids. V shed 0 bases, J shed 6 bases, and the junction held 0 bases outside the gene matches. From germline, CDR1 is SGHTA and CDR2 FQGNSA. This CDR3 reads CASSLAGLAGDTQYF. Here the CDR3 DNA reads TGTGCCAGCAGCTTAGCGGGACTAGCGGGGGATACGCAGTATTTT.

The table lists this clone with a count of one. V gene TRBV15 combines with J gene TRBJ2-1; TRBD1 agrees at 9 bases. The germline V gene has CDR1 LNHNV and CDR2 YYDKDF (reference sequence). V trimming: 0 bases; J trimming: 7 bases; junction bases outside the gene matches: 4. This CDR3 is built from 15 residues. CDR3 bases: TGTGCCACCAGCAGAGAGACAGGGGGATGGAATGAGCAGTTCTTC. Protein: CATSRETGGWNEQFF.

The chain employs TRBV6-5 and TRBJ1-2, with D tentatively TRBD1 (5 bases). This CDR3 is built from 14 residues. The V gene lost 2 bases and the J gene lost 8 bases, with 15 bases spanning the gap. The germline gives CDR1 MNHEY, CDR2 SVGAGI. The DNA of the CDR3 is TGTGCCAGCAGTTACCTCGGGGGAGGCGGGGGCTACACCTTC. Its protein product is CASSYLGGGGGYTF.

The chain uses TRBV6-5 and TRBJ1-1, with 7 bases identical to TRBD1. This CDR3 is 15 amino acids long. V shed 7 bases and J 1 base; nucleotides not matched to a gene: 9. Germline CDR1 is MNHEY and CDR2 is SVGAGI. CDR3: CASTQTGKANTEAFF. For the CDR3, the DNA is TGTGCCAGCACCCAGACAGGGAAGGCGAACACTGAAGCTTTCTTT.

The rearrangement uses TRBV11-2 and TRBJ1-3; D gene uncertain. The germline CDR1 and CDR2 sequences are SGHAT and FQNNGV. This CDR3 has 14 amino acids. V was shortened by 0 bases and J by 1 base, with 4 bases between the two germline ends. As DNA, the CDR3 is TGTGCCAGCAGCTTAGACCTATCTGGAAACACCATATATTTT. It specifies CASSLDLSGNTIYF.

This chain uses TRBV11-3 with TRBJ2-5, with 7 bases lining up with TRBD2. CDR3 size: 16 residues. Germline V CDR1 and CDR2: SGHNT, YENEEA. The V segment lost 1 base and the J segment 1 base; nucleotides outside the gene matches: 6. CDR3 bases: TGTGCCAGCAGCTTAGGCGGCGGGGGTAGCCAAGAGACCCAGTACTTC. Protein sequence: CASSLGGGGSQETQYF.

The chain links TRBV5-1 to TRBJ2-5; 8 nucleotides agree with TRBD1. Looked up from germline, CDR1 is SGHRS and CDR2 is YFSETQ. The V gene end was trimmed by 6 bases and the J gene end by 5 bases; junction bases not matched to a gene: 9. The CDR3 has 14 amino acids. CDR3 amino acids: CASMWAGGQETQYF. The CDR3 DNA follows: TGCGCCAGCATGTGGGCAGGGGGCCAGGAGACCCAGTACTTC.

This clone was detected a few times. This chain connects TRBV29-1 to TRBJ1-2; D gene uncertain. The CDR3 totals 12 residues. The germline gives CDR1 SQVTM, CDR2 ANQGSEA. Trimming cost V 5 bases and J 2 bases, with 9 bases left between them. Written as DNA, the CDR3 is TGCAGCGTTTCCGGAGGGAACTATGGCTACACCTTC. The encoded protein is CSVSGGNYGYTF. The whole variable domain, filled in from reference TRBV29-1 and TRBJ1-2, reads SAVISQKPSRDICQRGTSLTIQCQVDSQVTMMFWYRQQPGQSLTLIATANQGSEATYESGFVIDKFPISRPNLTFSTLTVSNMSPEDSSIYLCSVSGGNYGYTFGSGTRLTVV.